These 21 T cell receptor beta chains were sequenced from one sample in a study of cytomegalovirus exposure and HLA in healthy donors. 60 Vbeta and 13 Jbeta primers were used in PCR. Profiled with immunoSEQ multiplex PCR; TCRdb holds only in-frame clones, not every one. Of about 160,000 clones listed, 84% were seen once; the top ten hold under 1.1%. Sequencing was done on a sample of PBMCs. These receptors were collected from a man aged 25-45 years in good health and CMV-seronegative.

The DNA for the CDR3 is TGTGCCAGCAGTGCACCCGGACAGGGCGACTCACCCCTCCACTTT. Amino acids: CASSAPGQGDSPLHF. The gene calls are TRBV27 and TRBJ1-6, with 8 bases aligning to TRBD1. J was trimmed by 10 bases and V by 5 bases; bases with no gene match: 10. The CDR3 loop spans 15 amino acids. CDR1 MNHEY and CDR2 SMNVEV come from the germline V gene (reference sequence).

V usage is TRBV30 and J usage is TRBJ2-7; tentative D call: TRBD2 (7 bases). Germline V gene lookup returns CDR1 GTSNPN and CDR2 SVGIG (reference sequence). This CDR3 is built from 15 residues. The V end was cut by 3 bases, the J end by 2 bases, with 17 bases between. The CDR3 region is CAWRLTAGGPYEQYF. The CDR3 DNA reads as TGTGCCTGGAGATTAACCGCCGGGGGGCCCTACGAGCAGTACTTC.

The chain links TRBV10-2 to TRBJ1-5; 8 bases fit TRBD1. Germline trimming cut 6 bases from V and 1 base from J; bases unmatched to any gene: 2. CDR1 and CDR2 (germline): WSHSY, SAAADI. CDR3 length equals 14 residues. The CDR3 is CASRQGESNQPQHF. The DNA of the CDR3 is TGCGCCAGCAGACAGGGGGAGAGCAATCAGCCCCAGCATTTT.

The genes are TRBV7-9 and TRBJ2-7; D uncertain. V was clipped by 3 bases and J by 3 bases, with 12 bases between them. The length of the CDR3 is 14 residues. CDR1 and CDR2 from the germline V gene are SEHNR and FQNEAQ (reference sequence). The CDR3 DNA reads TGTGCCAGCAGCTTTGAATCTCTTAGCTACGAGCAGTACTTC. This codes for CASSFESLSYEQYF.

The gene calls are TRBV28 and TRBJ2-3; 10 positions match TRBD2. V trimming: 2 bases; J trimming: 7 bases; junction bases outside the gene matches: 6. The CDR3 is made up of 15 amino acids. Germline CDR1 is MDHEN and CDR2 is SYDVKM. In nucleotides, the CDR3 is TGTGCCAGCAGTTTACTAGGACTAGCGGAGAATACGCAGTATTTT. Translation: CASSLLGLAENTQYF.

The sample holds one count of this clone. V gene TRBV15 combines with J gene TRBJ2-1; 7 nucleotides line up with TRBD1. The V gene end was trimmed by 4 bases and the J gene end by 0 bases; junction bases not matched to a gene: 18. The CDR3 extends over 20 amino acids. The V gene's germline CDR1 is LNHNV and CDR2 YYDKDF (reference sequence). CDR3 residues: CATSTYRTGPNFSSYNEQFF. CDR3 nucleotide sequence: TGTGCCACCAGCACCTACCGGACAGGCCCGAATTTTAGCTCCTACAATGAGCAGTTCTTC.

The V call is TRBV27, the J call TRBJ1-2, with D perhaps matching TRBD1 (5 bases). The CDR3 length is 14 residues. Germline V gene data show CDR1 as MNHEY and CDR2 as SMNVEV (reference sequence). Trimming cost V 7 bases and J 3 bases, with 15 bases left between them. The CDR3 here is CASKRGRVDYGYTF. CDR3 sequence (DNA): TGTGCCAGCAAGCGTGGCAGGGTAGACTATGGCTACACCTTC.

The chain is built from TRBV29-1 and TRBJ1-1; tentatively, D is TRBD1 (5 bases). Germline loops: CDR1 SQVTM, CDR2 ANQGSEA. CDR3 length equals 13 residues. The V end was cut by 3 bases, the J end by 4 bases, with 12 bases between. The CDR3 loop is CSVEGRAGTEAFF. The DNA of the CDR3 is TGCAGCGTTGAGGGCAGGGCAGGCACTGAAGCTTTCTTT.

This clone was detected a few times. The J gene is TRBJ2-7, the V gene TRBV5-4; 7 bases fit TRBD1. Germline CDR1 reads SGHNT; CDR2 reads YYREEE (reference sequence). J was trimmed by 5 bases and V by 5 bases; bases with no gene match: 7. CDR3 length equals 13 residues. CDR3 coding DNA: TGTGCCAGCAGACCTCAGGGGGATCACGAGCAGTACTTC. It specifies CASRPQGDHEQYF.

The chain is built from TRBV5-1 and TRBJ2-3; the match to TRBD2 covers 9 bases. The CDR3 is made up of 14 amino acids. V dropped 2 bases and J dropped 3; count of bases not matched to a gene: 1. CDR1 and CDR2 (germline): SGHRS, YFSETQ. CDR3 sequence: CASSLLAGTDTQYF. The CDR3 region has the DNA TGCGCCAGCAGCTTACTAGCGGGTACAGATACGCAGTATTTT.

The chain couples TRBV27 to TRBJ2-7; 8 nucleotides match TRBD2. Germline loops: CDR1 MNHEY, CDR2 SMNVEV (reference sequence). The length of the CDR3 is 15 residues. Trimming at V came to 3 bases and at J to 7 bases, leaving 11 bases not matched to a gene. CDR3 DNA sequence: TGTGCCAGCAGTTTGCTAGCGGGCCCCCCGGATGAGCAGTACTTC. Its translation is CASSLLAGPPDEQYF.

CDR3 sequence reads: CASSPPEGIVIEQYF. CDR3 in DNA: TGTGCCAGCTCACCACCTGAGGGTATTGTTATCGAGCAGTACTTC. This chain connects TRBV18 to TRBJ2-7, with a weak D call TRBD2 (5 bases). Germline lookup yields CDR1 KGHSH and CDR2 LQKENI. Trimming took 0 bases from V and 6 from J, leaving 15 bases between them. This CDR3 contains 15 residues. Looking up the rest from reference TRBV18 and TRBJ2-7 gives the full variable domain: NAGVMQNPRHLVRRRGQEARLRCSPMKGHSHVYWYRQLPEEGLKFMVYLQKENIIDESGMPKERFSAEFPKEGPSILRIQQVVRGDSAAYFCASSPPEGIVIEQYFGPGTRLTVT.

The J gene is TRBJ2-5, the V gene TRBV4-3, with D tentatively TRBD2 (6 bases). The last part of the DNA fits TRBJ2-7 better; the J call may be wrong. This CDR3 comprises 15 residues. CDR1 is LGHNA, CDR2 YSLEER, per germline. CDR3 amino acids: CASSQAGTGYYEQYF. The CDR3 DNA reads as TGCGCCAGCAGCCAAGCCGGGACTGGGTACTACGAGCAGTACTTC.

Comments on this clone: At one of its ends the junction is not consistent with the germline gene, which may arise from a read error. J is TRBJ2-7 and V is TRBV7-9; no firm D call. This CDR3 region has 12 residues. Germline V CDR1 and CDR2: SEHNR, FQNEAQ (reference sequence). CDR3 loop: CASSQSSSEQYF. The CDR3 nucleotides are TGTGCCAGCAGCCAGTCCTCCTCCGAGCAGTACTTC.

The rearrangement joins TRBV2 to TRBJ2-7; D may be TRBD1 (5 bases). V lost 4 bases to trimming and J lost 2 bases, with 12 bases between them. Germline V gives CDR1 SNHLY, CDR2 FYNNEI. The CDR3 extends over 14 amino acids. The CDR3 is CASSATEATYEQYF. The CDR3 DNA reads as TGTGCCAGCAGTGCGACAGAAGCTACCTACGAGCAGTACTTC. Filled out from reference TRBV2 and TRBJ2-7, the complete variable domain reads EPEVTQTPSHQVTQMGQEVILRCVPISNHLYFYWYRQILGQKVEFLVSFYNNEISEKSEIFDDQFSVERPDGSNFTLKIRSTKLEDSAMYFCASSATEATYEQYFGPGTRLTVT.

This chain links TRBV5-1 with TRBJ2-3; perhaps TRBD2 as D (6 bases). V was cut by 0 bases and J by 6 bases, with 11 bases left in between. In germline, CDR1 is SGHRS, CDR2 YFSETQ. The CDR3 is 14 residues long. The CDR3 bases are TGCGCCAGCAGCTTGGGTGGGGGGACGGATACGCAGTATTTT. It translates to CASSLGGGTDTQYF.

CDR3 residues: CASSPTGSRETQYF. CDR3 nucleotides: TGCGCCAGCAGCCCCACAGGGTCCAGGGAGACCCAGTACTTC. The J gene is TRBJ2-5, the V gene TRBV4-1; possible D gene TRBD1, 6 bases. This CDR3 has 14 amino acids. CDR1 and CDR2 from the germline V gene are MGHRA and YSYEKL. V dropped 4 bases and J dropped 5 bases, with 14 bases sitting between them.

J is TRBJ1-2 and V is TRBV28; D call uncertain. V gave up 6 bases and J gave up 5 bases, with 10 bases separating them. The CDR3 runs to 12 residues. The germline CDR1 and CDR2 sequences are MDHEN and SYDVKM. The CDR3 is CASRGSLYGYTF. In DNA form, the CDR3 reads TGTGCCAGCAGGGGCAGTCTTTATGGCTACACCTTC.

This clone was counted between two and nine times. The chain couples TRBV5-1 to TRBJ2-7; 7 bases match TRBD1. V dropped 7 bases and J dropped 3; count of bases not matched to a gene: 7. In germline, CDR1 is SGHRS, CDR2 YFSETQ. This CDR3 region has 13 residues. CDR3 nucleotides: TGCGCCAGCTGTTCTGCAGGGGGCTACGAGCAGTACTTC. It is translated as CASCSAGGYEQYF.

J is TRBJ2-1 and V is TRBV6-5, with D perhaps TRBD2 (7 bases). The CDR3 is made up of 15 amino acids. Trimming took off 4 bases at V and 7 bases at J, with 17 bases between the two ends. CDR1 MNHEY and CDR2 SVGAGI come from the germline V gene. CDR3 in amino acids: CASSWGGQGRNEQFF. Here the CDR3 DNA reads TGTGCCAGCAGTTGGGGGGGGCAGGGTAGGAATGAGCAGTTCTTC.

The chain couples TRBV30 to TRBJ1-3; D unclear. The germline V gene encodes CDR1 GTSNPN and CDR2 SVGIG (reference sequence). The CDR3 spans 11 residues. V lost 8 bases, J lost 4 bases, and 9 bases lay in between. CDR3 DNA: TGTGCCAACTTTTACGGAAACACCATATATTTT. Encoded protein: CANFYGNTIYF.